This TCR beta chain was observed in a study of CD8+ T cells in alopecia areata. Turning to the study itself: Tofacitinib lasted 6 to 18 months, then 6 months off drug. Study-wide results and caveats: The study found higher clonality in lesional than normal scalp, especially in alopecia totalis/universalis.

Extracted RNA was reverse transcribed into cDNA, the sequencing template. Profiled with immunoSEQ multiplex PCR; TCRdb holds only in-frame clones, not every one. The repertoire consists of around 250,000 clones, with about 68% occurring once and the leading ten covering 0.95% to 1.5%. This clone turned up a few times. Its matching antigen is unknown. The starting material was CD4+ T cells sorted from blood, obtained at week 0. The receptor was isolated from a human donor with alopecia areata.

The CDR3 nucleotides are TGTGCCAGCAGCGGAGGGGGATACAGCTCCTACGAGCAGTACTTC. It translates to CASSGGGYSSYEQYF. This chain links TRBV7-2 with TRBJ2-7; D tentatively fits TRBD1 or TRBD2 (6 bases each). CDR1 SGHTA and CDR2 FQGNSA come from the germline V gene. V was cut by 5 bases and J by 0 bases, with 14 bases left in between. This CDR3 has 15 residues.